This T cell receptor (beta chain) was sequenced for a study of blood T cell repertoires in COVID-19. Trimming cost V 2 bases and J 4 bases; bases outside gene matches: 2. The CDR3 sequence is 15 residues long. CDR1 is SGHTA and CDR2 is FQGNSA in the germline V gene. Data came from immunoSEQ multiplex PCR; TCRdb stores just in-frame clones and leaves some out. The repertoire consists of around 100,000 clones, with 70% to 90% occurring once and the leading ten covering more than 4.5%. The receptor was isolated from a human donor in a cohort sampled during active COVID-19. This rearrangement joins TRBV7-2 to TRBJ2-1; 10 positions match TRBD2. Sequencing was done on a sample of peripheral blood. The CDR3 DNA sequence: TGTGCCAGCAGCTTATCTAGCGGGGGTTACAATGAGCAGTTCTTC. It encodes CASSLSSGGYNEQFF.